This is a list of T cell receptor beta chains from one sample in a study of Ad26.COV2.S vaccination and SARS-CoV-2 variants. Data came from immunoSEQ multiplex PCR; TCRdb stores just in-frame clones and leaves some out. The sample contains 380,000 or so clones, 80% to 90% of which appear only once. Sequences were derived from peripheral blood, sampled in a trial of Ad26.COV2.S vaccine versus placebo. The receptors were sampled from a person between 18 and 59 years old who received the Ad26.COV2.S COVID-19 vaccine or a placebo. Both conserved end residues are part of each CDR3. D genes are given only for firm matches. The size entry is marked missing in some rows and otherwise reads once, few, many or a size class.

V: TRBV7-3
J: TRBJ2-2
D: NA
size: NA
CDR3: CASSLRGGTGELFF
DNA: TGTGCCAGCAGCTTAAGGGGTGGCACCGGGGAGCTGTTTTTT

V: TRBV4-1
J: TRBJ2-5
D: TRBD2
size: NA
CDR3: CASSRGASGGRQETQYF
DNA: TGCGCCAGCAGCCGGGGGGCTAGCGGGGGCCGACAAGAGACCCAGTACTTC

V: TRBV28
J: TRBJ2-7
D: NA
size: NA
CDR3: CASSLRAGGQPSYEQYF
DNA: TGTGCCAGCAGTTTAAGAGCAGGAGGACAGCCCTCCTACGAGCAGTACTTC

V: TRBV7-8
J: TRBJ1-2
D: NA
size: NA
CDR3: CASSLDGPGYTF
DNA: TGTGCCAGCAGCTTAGACGGCCCTGGGTACACCTTC

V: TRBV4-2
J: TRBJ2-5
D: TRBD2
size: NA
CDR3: CASSQVSGGAETQYF
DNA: TGTGCCAGCAGCCAAGTTAGCGGGGGGGCGGAGACCCAGTACTTC

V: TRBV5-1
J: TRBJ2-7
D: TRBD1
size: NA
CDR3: CASSSGQGAYEQYF
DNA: TGCGCCAGCAGCTCGGGACAGGGGGCCTACGAGCAGTACTTC

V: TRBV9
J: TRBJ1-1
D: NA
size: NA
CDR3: CASSWTAGWGSAFF
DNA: TGTGCCAGCAGCTGGACAGCGGGATGGGGGTCAGCTTTCTTT

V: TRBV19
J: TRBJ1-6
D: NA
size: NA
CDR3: CASSMETENSPLHF
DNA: TGTGCCAGTAGTATGGAAACTGAGAATTCACCCCTCCACTTT

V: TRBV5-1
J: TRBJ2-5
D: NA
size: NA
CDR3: CASSLGSGETQYF
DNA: TGCGCCAGCAGCTTAGGGTCCGGAGAGACCCAGTACTTC

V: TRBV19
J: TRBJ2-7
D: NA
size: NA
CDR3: CASSFSPRQPYEQYF
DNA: TGTGCCAGTAGTTTCTCCCCCCGGCAGCCCTACGAGCAGTACTTC

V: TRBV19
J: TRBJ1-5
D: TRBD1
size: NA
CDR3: CASLQGANQPQHF
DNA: TGTGCCAGTTTACAGGGGGCGAATCAGCCCCAGCATTTT

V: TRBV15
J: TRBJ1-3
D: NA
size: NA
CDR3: CATSREIVPSGNTIYF
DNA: TGTGCCACCAGCAGAGAAATAGTGCCCTCTGGAAACACCATATATTTT

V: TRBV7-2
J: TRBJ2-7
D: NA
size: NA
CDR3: CASSSLGATEEQYF
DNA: TGTGCCAGCAGCTCTCTGGGGGCGACGGAAGAGCAGTACTTC

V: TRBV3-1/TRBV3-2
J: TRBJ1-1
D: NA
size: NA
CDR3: CASSLTRGGTEAFF
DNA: TGTGCCAGCAGCCTTACCAGGGGAGGGACTGAAGCTTTCTTT

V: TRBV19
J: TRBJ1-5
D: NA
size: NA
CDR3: CASSIPFSSASNQPQHF
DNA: TGTGCCAGTAGTATTCCCTTTTCGTCTGCGAGCAATCAGCCCCAGCATTTT

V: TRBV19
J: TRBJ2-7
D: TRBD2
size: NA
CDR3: CASRSGTSGTYEQYF
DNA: TGTGCCAGTAGATCCGGGACTAGCGGGACCTACGAGCAGTACTTC

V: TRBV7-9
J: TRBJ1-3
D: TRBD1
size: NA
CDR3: CASEAPGGQSSGNTIYF
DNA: TGTGCCAGCGAAGCACCAGGGGGCCAAAGCTCTGGAAACACCATATATTTT

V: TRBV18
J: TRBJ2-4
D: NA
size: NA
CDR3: CASSPTKHSKNIQYF
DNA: TGTGCCAGCTCACCGACCAAGCATAGCAAAAACATTCAGTACTTC

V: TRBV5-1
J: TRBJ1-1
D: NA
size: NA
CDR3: CASSLGGRTEAFF
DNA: TGCGCCAGCTCCCTGGGGGGCCGGACTGAAGCTTTCTTT

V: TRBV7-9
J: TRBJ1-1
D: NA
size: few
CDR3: CASSFDPPGTEAFF
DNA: TGTGCCAGCAGCTTCGACCCTCCGGGCACTGAAGCTTTCTTT

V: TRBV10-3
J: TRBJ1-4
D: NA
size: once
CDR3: CAISDSGHSEKLFF
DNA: TGTGCCATCAGTGACTCAGGGCATAGTGAAAAACTGTTTTTT

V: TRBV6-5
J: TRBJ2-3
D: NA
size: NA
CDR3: CASRTDGADTQYF
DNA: TGTGCCAGCAGAACGGACGGCGCGGATACGCAGTATTTT

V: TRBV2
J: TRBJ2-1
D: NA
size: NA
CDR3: CASSEDRDNEQFF
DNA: TGTGCCAGCAGTGAGGATAGGGACAATGAGCAGTTCTTC

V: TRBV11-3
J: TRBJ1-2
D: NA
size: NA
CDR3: CASSYRSYGYTF
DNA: TGTGCCAGCAGCTACAGGTCTTATGGCTACACCTTC

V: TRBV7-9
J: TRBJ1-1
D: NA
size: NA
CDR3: CASSLYGHDEAFF
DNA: TGTGCCAGCAGCTTATACGGTCACGATGAAGCTTTCTTT

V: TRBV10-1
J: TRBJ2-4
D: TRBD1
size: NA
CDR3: CASEGQGKNIQYF
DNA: TGCGCCAGCGAGGGACAGGGGAAAAACATTCAGTACTTC

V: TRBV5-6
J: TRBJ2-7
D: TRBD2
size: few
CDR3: CASSWTSLFYEQYF
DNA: TGTGCCAGCAGCTGGACTAGCCTTTTCTACGAGCAGTACTTC

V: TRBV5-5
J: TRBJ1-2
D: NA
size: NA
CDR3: CASSLGFSGYGYTF
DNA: TGTGCCAGCAGCTTGGGGTTTTCAGGCTATGGCTACACCTTC

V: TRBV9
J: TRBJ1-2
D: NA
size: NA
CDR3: CASSVDGVGYTF
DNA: TGTGCCAGCAGCGTAGATGGGGTTGGCTACACCTTC

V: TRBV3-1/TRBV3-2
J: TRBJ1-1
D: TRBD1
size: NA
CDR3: CASSRGQGTSTFF
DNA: TGTGCCAGCAGCCGTGGACAGGGTACCTCAACTTTCTTT

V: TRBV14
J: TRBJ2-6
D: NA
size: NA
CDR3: CASSGANVLTF
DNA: TGTGCCAGCTCTGGGGCCAACGTCCTGACTTTC

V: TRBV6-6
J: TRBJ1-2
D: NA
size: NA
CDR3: CASSQNYGYTF
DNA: TGTGCCAGCTCCCAGAACTATGGCTACACCTTC

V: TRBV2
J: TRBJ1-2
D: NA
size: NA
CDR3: CASTAGAGYTF
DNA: TGTGCCAGCACGGCAGGGGCTGGCTACACCTTC

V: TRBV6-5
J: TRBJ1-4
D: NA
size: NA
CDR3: CASSYSTGGGEKLFF
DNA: TGTGCCAGCAGTTACTCGACAGGTGGGGGTGAAAAACTGTTTTTT

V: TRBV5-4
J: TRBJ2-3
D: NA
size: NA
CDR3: CASSDGTSSSTDTQYF
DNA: TGTGCCAGCAGCGACGGGACATCCTCTAGCACAGATACGCAGTATTTT

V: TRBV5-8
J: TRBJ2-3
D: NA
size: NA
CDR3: CASSPEGQGSTDTQYF
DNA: TGTGCCAGCAGCCCCGAGGGGCAGGGAAGCACAGATACGCAGTATTTT

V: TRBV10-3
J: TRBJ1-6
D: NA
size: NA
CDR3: CAIKEGSYNSPLHF
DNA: TGTGCCATCAAGGAAGGCTCCTATAATTCACCCCTCCACTTT

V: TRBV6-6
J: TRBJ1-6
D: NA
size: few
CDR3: CASSYEVGHSPLHF
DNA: TGTGCCAGCAGTTACGAGGTAGGCCACTCACCCCTCCACTTT

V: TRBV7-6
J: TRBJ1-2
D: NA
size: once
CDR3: CASSLSGESYGYTF
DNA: TGTGCCAGCAGCTTATCGGGGGAAAGCTATGGCTACACCTTC

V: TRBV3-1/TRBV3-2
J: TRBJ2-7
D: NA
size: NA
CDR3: CASGTTVSYEQYF
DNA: TGTGCCAGCGGAACGACAGTCTCCTACGAGCAGTACTTC

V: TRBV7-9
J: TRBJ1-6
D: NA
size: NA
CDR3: CASSPAGNSPLHF
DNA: TGTGCCAGCAGCCCCGCCGGTAACTCACCCCTCCACTTT

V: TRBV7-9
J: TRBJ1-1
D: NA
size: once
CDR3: CASSGGLPGHTEAFF
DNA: TGTGCCAGCAGCGGGGGACTCCCCGGGCACACTGAAGCTTTCTTT

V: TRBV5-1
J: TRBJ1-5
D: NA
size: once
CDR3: CASSLGGEINQPQHF
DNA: TGCGCCAGCAGCTTGGGTGGAGAGATTAATCAGCCCCAGCATTTT

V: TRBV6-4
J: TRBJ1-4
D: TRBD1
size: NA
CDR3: CASSDSGPGGGKVNEKLFF
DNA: TGTGCCAGCAGTGACAGCGGTCCAGGAGGGGGCAAGGTTAATGAAAAACTGTTTTTT